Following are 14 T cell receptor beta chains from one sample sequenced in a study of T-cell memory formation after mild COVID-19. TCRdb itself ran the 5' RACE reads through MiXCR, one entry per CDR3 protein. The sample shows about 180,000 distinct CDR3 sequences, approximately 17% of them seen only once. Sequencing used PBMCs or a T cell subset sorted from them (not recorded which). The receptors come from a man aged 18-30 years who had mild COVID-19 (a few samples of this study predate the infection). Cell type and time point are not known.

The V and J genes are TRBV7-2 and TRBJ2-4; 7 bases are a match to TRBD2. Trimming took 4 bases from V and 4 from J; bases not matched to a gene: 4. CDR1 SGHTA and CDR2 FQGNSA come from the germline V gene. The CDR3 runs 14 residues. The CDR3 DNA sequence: TGTGCCAGCAGCTGGACGGGGGGAAAAAACATTCAGTACTTC. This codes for CASSWTGGKNIQYF.

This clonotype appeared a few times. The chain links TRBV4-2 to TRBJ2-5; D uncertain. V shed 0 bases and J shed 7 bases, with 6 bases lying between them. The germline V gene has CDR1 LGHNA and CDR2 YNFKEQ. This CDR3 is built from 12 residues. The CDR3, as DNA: TGTGCCAGCAGCCAAGATCGAGTGACCCAGTACTTC. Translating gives CASSQDRVTQYF.

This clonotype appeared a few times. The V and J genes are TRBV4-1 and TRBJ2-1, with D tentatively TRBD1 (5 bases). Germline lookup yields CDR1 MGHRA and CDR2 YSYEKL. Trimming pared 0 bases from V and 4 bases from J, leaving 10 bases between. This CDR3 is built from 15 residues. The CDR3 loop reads CASSQDRQLYNEQFF. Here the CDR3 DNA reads TGCGCCAGCAGCCAAGATCGACAGCTTTACAATGAGCAGTTCTTC.

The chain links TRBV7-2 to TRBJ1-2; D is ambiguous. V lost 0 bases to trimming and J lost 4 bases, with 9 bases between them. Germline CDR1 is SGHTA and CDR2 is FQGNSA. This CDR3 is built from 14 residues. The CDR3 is CASSLALRGYGYTF. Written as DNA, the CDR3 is TGTGCCAGCAGCTTAGCTCTTCGCGGCTATGGCTACACCTTC.

In DNA, the CDR3 is TGTGCCAGCTCCCTGGGGGGCAGGGGGGCGGACCAGTTTGCAGATACGCAGTATTTT. It encodes CASSLGGRGADQFADTQYF. The gene calls are TRBV7-3 and TRBJ2-3, with D possibly matching TRBD1 (7 bases). The CDR3 has 19 residues. CDR1 and CDR2 (germline): SGHTA, FQGTGA. V lost 8 bases and J 4 bases, leaving 31 bases between the germline ends.

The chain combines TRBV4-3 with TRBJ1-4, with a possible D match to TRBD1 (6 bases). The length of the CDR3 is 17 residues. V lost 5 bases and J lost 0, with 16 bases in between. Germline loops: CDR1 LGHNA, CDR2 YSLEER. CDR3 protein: CASSSGVQGATNEKLFF. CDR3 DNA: TGCGCCAGCAGCAGTGGAGTACAGGGCGCAACTAATGAAAAACTGTTTTTT.

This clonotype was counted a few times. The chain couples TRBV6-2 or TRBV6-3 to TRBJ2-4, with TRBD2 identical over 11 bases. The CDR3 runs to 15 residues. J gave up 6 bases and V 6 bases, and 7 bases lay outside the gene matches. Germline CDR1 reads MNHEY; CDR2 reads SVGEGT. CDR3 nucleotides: TGTGCCAGCAGGCTAGCGGGGGGTACGGGAAACATTCAGTACTTC. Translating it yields CASRLAGGTGNIQYF.

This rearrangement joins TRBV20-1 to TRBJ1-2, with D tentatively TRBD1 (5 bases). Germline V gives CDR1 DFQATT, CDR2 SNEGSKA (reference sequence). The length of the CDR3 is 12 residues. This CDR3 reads CSRAGEYYGYTF. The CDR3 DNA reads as TGCAGCCGGGCGGGGGAATACTATGGCTACACCTTC.

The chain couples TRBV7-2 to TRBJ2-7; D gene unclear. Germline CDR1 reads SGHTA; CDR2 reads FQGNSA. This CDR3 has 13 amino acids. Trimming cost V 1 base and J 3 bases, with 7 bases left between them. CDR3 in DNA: TGTGCCAGCAGCTTAGTGGGCTTCTACGAGCAGTACGTC. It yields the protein CASSLVGFYEQYV.

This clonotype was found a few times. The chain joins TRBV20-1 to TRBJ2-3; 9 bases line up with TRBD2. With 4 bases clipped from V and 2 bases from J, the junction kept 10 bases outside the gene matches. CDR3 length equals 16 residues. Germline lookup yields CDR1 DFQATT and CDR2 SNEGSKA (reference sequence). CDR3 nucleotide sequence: TGCAGTGCTAAGCGGGGGGTCGGTCTTGACACAGATACGCAGTATTTT. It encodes CSAKRGVGLDTDTQYF.

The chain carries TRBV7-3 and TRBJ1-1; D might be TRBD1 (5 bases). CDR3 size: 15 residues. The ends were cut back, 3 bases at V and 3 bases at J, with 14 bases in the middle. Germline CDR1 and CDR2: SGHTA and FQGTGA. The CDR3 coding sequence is TGTGCCAGCAGCTTGGCCCGGGGGGGAGACACTGAAGCTTTCTTT. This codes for CASSLARGGDTEAFF.

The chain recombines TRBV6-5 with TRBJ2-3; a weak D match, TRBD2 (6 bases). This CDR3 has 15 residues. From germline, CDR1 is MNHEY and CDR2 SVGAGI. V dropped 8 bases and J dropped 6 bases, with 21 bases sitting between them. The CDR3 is CASSRREALGDTQYF. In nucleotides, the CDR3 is TGTGCCAGCTCGAGGAGGGAGGCCCTGGGGGATACGCAGTATTTT.

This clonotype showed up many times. CDR3 DNA: TGTGCCACCAGCAGAGATCTGGGGTGGGATGAAAAACTGTTTTTT. Translating gives CATSRDLGWDEKLFF. J is TRBJ1-4 and V is TRBV15; D is ambiguous. CDR1 is LNHNV, CDR2 YYDKDF, per germline (reference sequence). Trimming took 0 bases from V and 6 from J, leaving 11 bases between them. The CDR3 length is 15 residues.

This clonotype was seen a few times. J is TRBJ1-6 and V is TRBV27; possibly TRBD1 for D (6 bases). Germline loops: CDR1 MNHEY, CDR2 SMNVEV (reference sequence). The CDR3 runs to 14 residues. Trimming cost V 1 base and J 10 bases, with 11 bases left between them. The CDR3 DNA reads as TGTGCCAGCAGTTTATACAGGGAGGAATCACCCCTCCACTTT. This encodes CASSLYREESPLHF.